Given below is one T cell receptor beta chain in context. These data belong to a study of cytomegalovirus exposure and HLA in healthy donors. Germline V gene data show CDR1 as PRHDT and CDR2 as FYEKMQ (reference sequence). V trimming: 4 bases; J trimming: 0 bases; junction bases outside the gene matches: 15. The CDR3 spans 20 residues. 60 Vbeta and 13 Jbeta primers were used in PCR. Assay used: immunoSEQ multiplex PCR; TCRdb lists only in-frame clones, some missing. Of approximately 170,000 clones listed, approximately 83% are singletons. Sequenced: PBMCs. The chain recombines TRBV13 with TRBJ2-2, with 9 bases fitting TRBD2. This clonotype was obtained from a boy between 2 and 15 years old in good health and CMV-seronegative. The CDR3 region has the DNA TGTGCCAGCAGCTCGCCGATGGCGGGAGGGCCATGGGCGAACACCGGGGAGCTGTTTTTT. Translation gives CASSSPMAGGPWANTGELFF.